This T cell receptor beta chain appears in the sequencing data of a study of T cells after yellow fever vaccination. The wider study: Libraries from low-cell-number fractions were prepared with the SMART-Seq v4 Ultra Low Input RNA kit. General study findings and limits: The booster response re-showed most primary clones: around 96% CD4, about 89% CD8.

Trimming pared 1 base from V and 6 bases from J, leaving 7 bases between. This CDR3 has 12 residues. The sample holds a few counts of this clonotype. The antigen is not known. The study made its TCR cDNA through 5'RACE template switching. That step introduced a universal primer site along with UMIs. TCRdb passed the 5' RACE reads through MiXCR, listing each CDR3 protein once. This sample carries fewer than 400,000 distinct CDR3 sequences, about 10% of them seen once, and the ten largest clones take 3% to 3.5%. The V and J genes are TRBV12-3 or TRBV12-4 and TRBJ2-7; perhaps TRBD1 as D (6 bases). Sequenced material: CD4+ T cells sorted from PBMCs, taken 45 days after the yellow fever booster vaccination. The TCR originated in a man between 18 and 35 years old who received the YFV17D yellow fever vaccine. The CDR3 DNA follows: TGTGCCAGCAGTTTAGGCAGGGGCGAGCAGTACTTC. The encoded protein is CASSLGRGEQYF.